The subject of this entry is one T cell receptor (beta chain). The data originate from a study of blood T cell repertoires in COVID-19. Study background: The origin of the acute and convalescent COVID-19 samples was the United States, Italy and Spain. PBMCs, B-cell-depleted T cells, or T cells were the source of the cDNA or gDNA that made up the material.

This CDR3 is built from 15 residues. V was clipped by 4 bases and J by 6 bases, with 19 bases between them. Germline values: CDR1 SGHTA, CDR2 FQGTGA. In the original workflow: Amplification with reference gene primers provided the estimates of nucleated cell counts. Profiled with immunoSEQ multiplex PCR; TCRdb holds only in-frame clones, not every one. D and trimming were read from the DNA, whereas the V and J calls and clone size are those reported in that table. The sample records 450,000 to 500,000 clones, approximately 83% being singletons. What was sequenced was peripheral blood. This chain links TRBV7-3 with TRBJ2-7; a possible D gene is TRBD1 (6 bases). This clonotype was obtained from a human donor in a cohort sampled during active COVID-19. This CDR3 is CASSSVRDTSREQYF. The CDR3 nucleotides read TGTGCCAGCAGCTCCGTCCGGGACACCTCCCGCGAGCAGTACTTC.